Listed below are T cell receptor beta chains from one sample, sequenced in a study of shared clonotypes between healthy human individuals. Profiled with immunoSEQ multiplex PCR; TCRdb holds only in-frame clones, not every one. The data show some 2 million clones, with roughly 96% seen just once and 0.13% held by the top ten. Sequenced material: naive CD4+ T cells sorted from blood. The receptors were gathered from a man aged 18 to 29 in good health. Both conserved end residues are part of each CDR3. A D gene is named only where the DNA matches it firmly. Not every row has a clone size; where given, it reads once, few, many or a size class.

j_gene,abundance,v_gene,d_gene,CDR3nt,CDR3aa
TRBJ1-2,-,TRBV19,-,TGTGCCAGTACCAGAGGGGTTAAGGATAACTATGGCTACACCTTC,CASTRGVKDNYGYTF
TRBJ2-1,-,TRBV5-6,-,TGTGCCAGCACCCAATCCGGACTCCCTTACTCCTACAATGAGCAGTTCTTC,CASTQSGLPYSYNEQFF
TRBJ2-7,-,TRBV2,TRBD2,TGTGCCAGCAGCGATCCTGGCGGGAGGGACTCCTACGAGCAGTACTTC,CASSDPGGRDSYEQYF
TRBJ1-5,-,TRBV4-3,-,TGCGCCAGCAGCCAAGATCGAGATCAGCCCCAGCATTTT,CASSQDRDQPQHF
TRBJ2-7,-,TRBV18,-,TGTGCCAGCTCACCACCAACAAGCTCCTACGAGCAGTACTTC,CASSPPTSSYEQYF
TRBJ2-7,-,TRBV19,-,TGTGCCAGTAGTAGAGGGTGGGGCTCCTACGAGCAGTACTTC,CASSRGWGSYEQYF
TRBJ2-2,once,TRBV11-2,-,TGTGCCAGCAGCTCCGGGACACTTGCCGGGGAGCTGTTTTTT,CASSSGTLAGELFF
TRBJ1-2,once,TRBV6-5,-,TGTGCCAGCACCAACCTGGGGGAGGGCTATGGCTACACCTTC,CASTNLGEGYGYTF
TRBJ2-5,-,TRBV4-2,TRBD2,TGTGCCAGCAGCCAAGAGGGGACTAGCGGGGGTCTGTACCAAGAGACCCAGTACTTC,CASSQEGTSGGLYQETQYF
TRBJ2-4,-,TRBV2,-,TGTGCCAGCAGTCAAGAGGGGGTCGAGACCCTGGGTCAGTACTTC,CASSQEGVETLGQYF
TRBJ1-2,-,TRBV6-5,-,TGTGCCAGCAGTCGGGGGAACTATGGCTACACCTTC,CASSRGNYGYTF
TRBJ1-2,-,TRBV28,TRBD1,TGTGCCAGCAGTTTAAGGGACAGGGGTTTCACCTTC,CASSLRDRGFTF
TRBJ2-5,-,TRBV5-4,-,TGTGCCAGCAGCCAAGATCGGGCAGGGGACGAAGTGACCCAGTACTTC,CASSQDRAGDEVTQYF
TRBJ1-5,-,TRBV29-1,-,TGCAGCGCCCTAACTACATCGGGGGCGGGGGTAGGGCCCCAGCATTTT,CSALTTSGAGVGPQHF
TRBJ1-2,-,TRBV25-1,TRBD1,TGTGCCAGCAGTACCTGGGACAGGGGGCGAGATGGCTACACCTTC,CASSTWDRGRDGYTF
TRBJ1-2,once,TRBV7-9,-,TGTGCCAGCAGCTCGAGCGGGGCTAACTATGGCTACACCTTC,CASSSSGANYGYTF
TRBJ2-3,-,TRBV4-1,TRBD2,TGCGCCAGCAGCCAACCCACTAGCGGTAGCACAGATACGCAGTATTTT,CASSQPTSGSTDTQYF
TRBJ1-2,once,TRBV7-9,-,TGTGCCAGCAGCTTATTTGAGGGAACGGGGGCTGTACGGGACTACACCTTC,CASSLFEGTGAVRDYTF
TRBJ1-4,-,TRBV9,-,TGTGCCAGCAGCGTAGGCTCAACTAATGAAAAACTGTTTTTT,CASSVGSTNEKLFF
TRBJ2-1,-,TRBV7-5,-,TGTGCCAGAAGCGTATGGGCTCGGGGGGAGAGGCCCTACAATGAGCAGTTCTTC,CARSVWARGERPYNEQFF
TRBJ2-7,-,TRBV10-2,TRBD2,TGCGCCAGCAGTGAGAATAGCGGGGGGTACGAGCAGTACTTC,CASSENSGGYEQYF
TRBJ1-1,-,TRBV30,-,TGTGCCTGGAGTGTACTAAGGGGCCGAACTGAAGCTTTCTTT,CAWSVLRGRTEAFF
TRBJ2-2,-,TRBV4-1,-,TGCGCCAGCAGCCAAACCTCCGGGACTCCGTCCGGGGAGCTGTTTTTT,CASSQTSGTPSGELFF
TRBJ2-7,-,TRBV10-3,TRBD2,TGTGCCATCAGTGAGGGGACTAGCGGGACCTACGAGCAGTACTTC,CAISEGTSGTYEQYF
TRBJ1-2,-,TRBV6-6,TRBD1,TGTGCCAGCAGTTACGACGGGACAGAGAGTTATGGCTACACCTTC,CASSYDGTESYGYTF
TRBJ2-3,-,TRBV9,-,TGTGCCAGCAGCGTAGGGGCAGGGAGAACAGATACGCAGTATTTT,CASSVGAGRTDTQYF
TRBJ1-1,-,TRBV7-9,TRBD1,TGTGCCAGCAGCGAGGGACAGGGTAAGGCTGAAGCTTTCTTT,CASSEGQGKAEAFF
TRBJ2-5,-,TRBV9,TRBD2,TGTGCCAGCAGCCCCACTTCTAGCGGGAGTAGGTTAGGAGAGACCCAGTACTTC,CASSPTSSGSRLGETQYF
TRBJ1-2,-,TRBV18,-,TGTGCCAGCTCACCAGACGCGGCTGGGGGCGCGCGGGGCTACACCTTC,CASSPDAAGGARGYTF
TRBJ2-5,-,TRBV4-3,TRBD2,TGCGCCAGCAGCCAAGAGGCAATGACGGGCGGGAGTTTCGTTGAGACCCAGTACTTC,CASSQEAMTGGSFVETQYF
TRBJ2-1,-,TRBV27,-,TGTGCCAGCAGGTCTACCCTGACAGTAGGGGTGGAGCAGTTCTTC,CASRSTLTVGVEQFF
TRBJ2-7,-,TRBV4-1,-,TGCGCCAGCAGCCAAAGGGCGGCCCAGTTTTACGAGCAGTACTTC,CASSQRAAQFYEQYF
TRBJ1-1,-,TRBV2,-,TGTGCCAGCAGTGCGGGGATCCTGAACACTGAAGCTTTCTTT,CASSAGILNTEAFF
TRBJ2-3,-,TRBV5-4,-,TGTGCCAGCAGCCCATCAAGGCCCCTTCCTACAGATACGCAGTATTTT,CASSPSRPLPTDTQYF
TRBJ1-2,few,TRBV6-6,-,TGTGCCAGCAGACCCACACTCAACTATGGCTACACCTTC,CASRPTLNYGYTF
TRBJ2-1,-,TRBV30,-,TGTGCCTGGAGTGTAGAGGATCATGAGCAGTTCTTC,CAWSVEDHEQFF
TRBJ1-1,-,TRBV10-1,-,TGCGCCAGCAGTGAAACGGGGGCTAATGAAGCTTTCTTT,CASSETGANEAFF
TRBJ1-1,-,TRBV4-3,TRBD1,TGCGCCAGCAGCCGATACAGGGGGGCTGAAGCTTTCTTT,CASSRYRGAEAFF
TRBJ2-3,-,TRBV10-3,TRBD2,TGTGCCAGCCGCGCGGGGGGCATGGCAGATACGCAGTATTTT,CASRAGGMADTQYF
TRBJ2-7,-,TRBV28,TRBD2,TGTGCCAGCAGTACAATACTTAGACTAGCGGACTCCTACGAGCAGTACTTC,CASSTILRLADSYEQYF
TRBJ2-2,-,TRBV4-1,-,TGCGCCAGCAGCCAAATCGGCGTGGGGGAGCTGTTTTTT,CASSQIGVGELFF
TRBJ1-4,-,TRBV6-5,-,TGTGCCAGCAGGGGGCAGGGAACAACTAATGAAAAACTGTTTTTT,CASRGQGTTNEKLFF
TRBJ1-1,-,TRBV6-1,-,TGTGCCAGCAGTGTTCGGGGAGTGAGTGAAGCTTTCTTT,CASSVRGVSEAFF
TRBJ1-1,-,TRBV6-6,-,TGTGCCAGCCGAACTCCGGAGGGAACTGAAGCTTTCTTT,CASRTPEGTEAFF
TRBJ2-1,-,TRBV29-1,TRBD1,TGCAGCTACGGACAGGGCAAGGGGGAGCAGTTCTTC,CSYGQGKGEQFF
TRBJ2-7,-,TRBV4-1,TRBD1,TGCGCCAGCAGCAAGCCGACAGGGGGCGACTACGAGCAGTACTTC,CASSKPTGGDYEQYF
TRBJ1-6,-,TRBV5-4,-,TGTGCCAGCAGCCCGACGGACTATAATTCACCCCTCCACTTT,CASSPTDYNSPLHF
TRBJ1-1,-,TRBV30,-,TGTGCCTGGAGTGTAGGAGGGAGGGGCACTGAAGCTTTCTTT,CAWSVGGRGTEAFF
TRBJ2-3,once,TRBV5-1,TRBD2,TGCGCCAGCAGCTCCTCACTAGCGGTTAGCACAGATACGCAGTATTTT,CASSSSLAVSTDTQYF
TRBJ2-1,once,TRBV7-2,-,TGTGCCAGCAGCTCGGTTTATGAGCAGTTCTTC,CASSSVYEQFF
TRBJ2-1,-,TRBV4-1,TRBD2,TGCGCCAGCAGCCTCCCCGCTAGCGGGGGAGGCAATGAGCAGTTCTTC,CASSLPASGGGNEQFF
TRBJ1-2,-,TRBV10-3,TRBD1,TGTGCCCCGCGCGGGGACAGGCCCGGCTACACCTTC,CAPRGDRPGYTF
TRBJ1-6,-,TRBV5-6,TRBD1,TGTGCCAGCAGCAGGACAGGGAATAATTCACCCCTCCACTTT,CASSRTGNNSPLHF
TRBJ2-5,-,TRBV5-1,TRBD1,TGCGCCAGCAGCTTGGCCTCTTCCTACGGGACAGCCCAAGAGACCCAGTACTTC,CASSLASSYGTAQETQYF
TRBJ1-2,-,TRBV2,-,TGTGCCAGCAGTGCCGGCGGAAGCTATGGCTACACCTTC,CASSAGGSYGYTF
TRBJ1-6,-,TRBV10-3,-,TGTGCCATCAGAGGGACAATTGATAATTCACCCCTCCACTTT,CAIRGTIDNSPLHF
TRBJ2-7,once,TRBV18,TRBD2,TGTGCCAGCTCCCGAATAGCGGGGGAGTTCTACGAGCAGTACTTC,CASSRIAGEFYEQYF
TRBJ2-5,-,TRBV6-5,TRBD1,TGTGCCAGCAGTCGGGACAGGGGGGAAGAGACCCAGTACTTC,CASSRDRGEETQYF
TRBJ1-2,few,TRBV2,-,TGTGCCAGCAGTGAGAACTATGGCTACACCTTC,CASSENYGYTF